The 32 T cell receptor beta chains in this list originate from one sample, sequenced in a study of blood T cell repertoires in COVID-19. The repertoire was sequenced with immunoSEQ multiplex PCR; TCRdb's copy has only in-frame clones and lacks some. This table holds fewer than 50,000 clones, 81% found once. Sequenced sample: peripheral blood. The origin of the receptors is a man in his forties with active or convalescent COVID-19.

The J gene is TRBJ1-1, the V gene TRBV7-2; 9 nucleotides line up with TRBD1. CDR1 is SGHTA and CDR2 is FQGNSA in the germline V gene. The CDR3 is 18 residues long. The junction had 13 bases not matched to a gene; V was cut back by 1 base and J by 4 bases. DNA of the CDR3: TGTGCCAGCAGCTTAGGATTAGGGTGGGGACAGGGAAGCACTGAAGCTTTCTTT. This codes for CASSLGLGWGQGSTEAFF.

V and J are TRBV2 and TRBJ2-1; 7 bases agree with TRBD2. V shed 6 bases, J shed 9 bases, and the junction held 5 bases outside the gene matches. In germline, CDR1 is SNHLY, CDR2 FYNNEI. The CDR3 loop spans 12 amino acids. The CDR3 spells CASRGTIFEQFF. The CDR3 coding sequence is TGTGCCAGCAGGGGGACTATCTTTGAGCAGTTCTTC.

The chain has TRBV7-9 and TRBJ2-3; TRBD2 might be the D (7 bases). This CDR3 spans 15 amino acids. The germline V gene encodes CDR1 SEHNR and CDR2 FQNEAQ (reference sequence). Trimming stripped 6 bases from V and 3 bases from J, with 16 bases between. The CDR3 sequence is CASRAGGGTTDTQYF. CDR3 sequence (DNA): TGTGCCAGCAGGGCTGGGGGGGGCACAACAGATACGCAGTATTTT.

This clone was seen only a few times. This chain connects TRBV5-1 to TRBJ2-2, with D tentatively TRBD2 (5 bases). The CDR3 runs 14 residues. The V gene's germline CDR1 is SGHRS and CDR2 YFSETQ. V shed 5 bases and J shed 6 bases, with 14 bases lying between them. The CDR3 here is CASSPKTNAGELFF. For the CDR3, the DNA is TGCGCCAGCAGTCCCAAGACTAATGCCGGGGAGCTGTTTTTT.

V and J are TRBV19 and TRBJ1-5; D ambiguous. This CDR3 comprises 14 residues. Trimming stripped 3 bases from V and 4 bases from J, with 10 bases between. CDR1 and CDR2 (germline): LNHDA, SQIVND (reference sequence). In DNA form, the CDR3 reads TGTGCCAGTAGTATGCGGGAAGTGAATCAGCCCCAGCATTTT. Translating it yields CASSMREVNQPQHF.

The CDR3, as DNA: TGTGCCAGCAGTGACGTTGTCCGGTTACTAGCCGGGGAGCTGTTTTTT. Protein sequence: CASSDVVRLLAGELFF. The J gene is TRBJ2-2, the V gene TRBV6-1; perhaps TRBD2 as D (5 bases). The CDR3 extends over 16 amino acids. Germline CDR1 MNHNS, CDR2 SASEGT. The germline V and J ends were trimmed by 3 bases and 6 bases, with 17 bases remaining between them.

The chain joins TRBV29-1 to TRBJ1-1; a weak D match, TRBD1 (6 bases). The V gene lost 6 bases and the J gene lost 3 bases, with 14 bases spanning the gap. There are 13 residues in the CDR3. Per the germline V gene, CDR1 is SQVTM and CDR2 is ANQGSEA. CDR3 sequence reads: CSVEDSLDTEAFF. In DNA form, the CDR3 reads TGCAGCGTGGAGGACAGTTTGGACACTGAAGCTTTCTTT.

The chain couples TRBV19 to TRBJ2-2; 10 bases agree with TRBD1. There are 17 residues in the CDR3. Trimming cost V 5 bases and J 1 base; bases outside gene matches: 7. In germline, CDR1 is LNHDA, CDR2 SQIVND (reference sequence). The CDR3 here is CASSPGQGFLNTGELFF. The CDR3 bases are TGTGCCAGTAGTCCGGGACAGGGGTTCTTGAACACCGGGGAGCTGTTTTTT.

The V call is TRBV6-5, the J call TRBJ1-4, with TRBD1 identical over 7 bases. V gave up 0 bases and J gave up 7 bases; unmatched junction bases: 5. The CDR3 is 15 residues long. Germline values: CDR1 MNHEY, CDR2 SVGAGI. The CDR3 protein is CASSYSDRVGEKLFF. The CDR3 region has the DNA TGTGCCAGCAGTTACTCCGACAGGGTCGGTGAAAAACTGTTTTTT.

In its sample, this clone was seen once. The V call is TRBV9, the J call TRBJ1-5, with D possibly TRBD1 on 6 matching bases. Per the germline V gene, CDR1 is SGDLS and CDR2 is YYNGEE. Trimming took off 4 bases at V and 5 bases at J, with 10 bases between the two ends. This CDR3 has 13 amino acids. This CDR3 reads CASSYSGDQPQHF. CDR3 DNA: TGTGCCAGCAGCTACTCAGGGGATCAGCCCCAGCATTTT.

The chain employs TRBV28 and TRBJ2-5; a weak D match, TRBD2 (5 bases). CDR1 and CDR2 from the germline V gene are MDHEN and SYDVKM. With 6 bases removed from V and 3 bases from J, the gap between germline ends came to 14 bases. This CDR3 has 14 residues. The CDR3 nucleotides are TGTGCCAGCAGCCCCCCTTACGGGAAAGAGACCCAGTACTTC. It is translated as CASSPPYGKETQYF.

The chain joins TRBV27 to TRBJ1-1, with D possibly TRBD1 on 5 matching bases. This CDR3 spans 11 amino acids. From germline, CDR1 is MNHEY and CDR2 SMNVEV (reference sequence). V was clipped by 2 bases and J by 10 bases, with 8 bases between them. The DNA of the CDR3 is TGTGCCAGCAGTTTAGGGGGGAGAGCTTTCTTT. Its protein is CASSLGGRAFF.

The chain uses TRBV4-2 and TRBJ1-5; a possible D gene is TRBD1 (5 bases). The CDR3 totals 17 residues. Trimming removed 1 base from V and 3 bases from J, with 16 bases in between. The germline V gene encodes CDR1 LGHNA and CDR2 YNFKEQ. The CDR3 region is CASSQGPSGDSNQPQHF. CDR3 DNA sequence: TGTGCCAGCAGCCAAGGTCCCTCGGGGGACTCCAATCAGCCCCAGCATTTT.

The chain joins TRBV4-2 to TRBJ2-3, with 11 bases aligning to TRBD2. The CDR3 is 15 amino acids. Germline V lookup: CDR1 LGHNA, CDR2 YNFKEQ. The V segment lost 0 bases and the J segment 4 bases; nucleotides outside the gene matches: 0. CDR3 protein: CASSQDSGGADTQYF. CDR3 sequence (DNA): TGTGCCAGCAGCCAAGATAGCGGGGGGGCAGATACGCAGTATTTT.

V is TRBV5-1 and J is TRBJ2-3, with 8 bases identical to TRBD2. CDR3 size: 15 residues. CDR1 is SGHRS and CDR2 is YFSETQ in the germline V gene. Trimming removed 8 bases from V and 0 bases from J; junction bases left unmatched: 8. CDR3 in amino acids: CASSYIAGSTDTQYF. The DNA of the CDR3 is TGCGCCAGTTCTTACATAGCGGGGAGCACAGATACGCAGTATTTT.

This CDR3 reads CAISKGGSDGELFF. CDR3 bases: TGTGCCATTTCAAAGGGAGGCTCCGACGGGGAGCTGTTTTTT. The V call is TRBV6-5, the J call TRBJ2-2, with D possibly TRBD2 on 6 matching bases. Germline V lookup: CDR1 MNHEY, CDR2 SVGAGI. There are 14 residues in the CDR3. V lost 10 bases, J lost 7 bases, and 19 bases lay in between.

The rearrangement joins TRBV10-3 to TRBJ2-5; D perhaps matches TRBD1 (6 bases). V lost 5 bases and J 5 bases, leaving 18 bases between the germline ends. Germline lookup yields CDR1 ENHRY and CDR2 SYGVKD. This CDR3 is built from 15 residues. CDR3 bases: TGTGCCATCAGTCCAATTGACAGGATAGTGGAGACCCAGTACTTC. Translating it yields CAISPIDRIVETQYF.

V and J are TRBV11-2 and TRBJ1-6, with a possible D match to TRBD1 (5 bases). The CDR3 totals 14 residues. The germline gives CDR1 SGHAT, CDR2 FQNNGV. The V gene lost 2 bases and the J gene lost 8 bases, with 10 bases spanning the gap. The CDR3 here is CASSLHPRDSPLHF. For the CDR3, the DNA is TGTGCCAGCAGCTTACACCCCAGGGATTCACCCCTCCACTTT.

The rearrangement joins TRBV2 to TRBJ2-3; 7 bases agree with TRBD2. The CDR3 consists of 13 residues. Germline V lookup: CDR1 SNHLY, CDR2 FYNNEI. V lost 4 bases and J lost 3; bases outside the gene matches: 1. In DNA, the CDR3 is TGTGCCAGCAGTGGGGAGGGTACAGATACGCAGTATTTT. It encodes CASSGEGTDTQYF.

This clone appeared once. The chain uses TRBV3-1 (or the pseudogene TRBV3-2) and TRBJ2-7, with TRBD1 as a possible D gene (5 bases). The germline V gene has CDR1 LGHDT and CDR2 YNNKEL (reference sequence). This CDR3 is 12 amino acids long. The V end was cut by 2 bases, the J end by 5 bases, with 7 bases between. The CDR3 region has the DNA TGTGCCAGCAGCCAAACAGGCGACGAGCAGTACTTC. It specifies CASSQTGDEQYF.

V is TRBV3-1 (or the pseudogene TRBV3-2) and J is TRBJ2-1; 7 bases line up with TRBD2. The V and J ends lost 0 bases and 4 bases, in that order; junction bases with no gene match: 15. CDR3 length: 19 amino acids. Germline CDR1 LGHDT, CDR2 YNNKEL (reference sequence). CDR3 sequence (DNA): TGTGCCAGCAGCCAAGAAGGTGCTAGCGGAGGATCCTCGTACAATGAGCAGTTCTTC. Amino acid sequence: CASSQEGASGGSSYNEQFF.

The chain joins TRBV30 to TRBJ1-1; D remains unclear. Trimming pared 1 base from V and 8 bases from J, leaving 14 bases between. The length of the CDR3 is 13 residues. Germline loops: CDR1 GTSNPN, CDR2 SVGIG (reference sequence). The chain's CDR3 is CAWSAPGPGEAFF. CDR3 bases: TGTGCCTGGAGTGCTCCGGGCCCGGGGGAAGCTTTCTTT. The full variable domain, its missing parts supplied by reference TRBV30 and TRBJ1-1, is SQTIHQWPATLVQPVGSPLSLECTVEGTSNPNLYWYRQAAGRGLQLLFYSVGIGQISSEVPQNLSASRPQDRQFILSSKKLLLSDSGFYLCAWSAPGPGEAFFGQGTRLTVV.

CDR3 DNA sequence: TGTGCCACCAGTGATTTTGACGGGACAGATACGCAGTATTTT. Amino acids: CATSDFDGTDTQYF. V and J are TRBV24-1 and TRBJ2-3; no firm D call. The CDR3 loop spans 14 amino acids. Trimming pared 1 base from V and 3 bases from J, leaving 7 bases between. From germline, CDR1 is KGHDR and CDR2 SFDVKD.

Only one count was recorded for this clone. The CDR3 is CASIPSGGQGETQYF. In DNA, the CDR3 is TGTGCCAGCATCCCGTCAGGGGGCCAGGGAGAGACCCAGTACTTC. V gene TRBV6-5 combines with J gene TRBJ2-5; 8 bases fit TRBD1. Unmatched junction bases numbered 11, after V lost 7 bases and J lost 4 bases. This CDR3 region has 15 residues. The germline CDR1 and CDR2 sequences are MNHEY and SVGAGI.

CDR3 in amino acids: CASSLEEGRGASNYGYTF. Written as DNA, the CDR3 is TGTGCCAGCAGCTTAGAGGAGGGGAGGGGGGCCTCGAACTATGGCTACACCTTC. The gene calls are TRBV11-2 and TRBJ1-2; D perhaps matches TRBD1 (6 bases). Trimming took off 0 bases at V and 2 bases at J, with 19 bases between the two ends. The CDR3 sequence is 18 residues long. In germline, CDR1 is SGHAT, CDR2 FQNNGV.

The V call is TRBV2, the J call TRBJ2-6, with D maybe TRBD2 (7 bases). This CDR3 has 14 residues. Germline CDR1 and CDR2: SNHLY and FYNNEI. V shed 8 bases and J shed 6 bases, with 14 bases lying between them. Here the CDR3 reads CASGGASVANVLTF. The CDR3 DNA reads TGTGCCAGCGGGGGGGCGTCGGTGGCCAACGTCCTGACTTTC.

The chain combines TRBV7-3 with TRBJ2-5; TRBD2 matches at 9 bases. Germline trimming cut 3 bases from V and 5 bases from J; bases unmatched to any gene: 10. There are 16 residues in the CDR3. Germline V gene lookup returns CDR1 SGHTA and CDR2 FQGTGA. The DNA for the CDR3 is TGTGCCAGCAGCTTGGGCGCGGGGGGGCCGAGGGAGACCCAGTACTTC. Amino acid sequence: CASSLGAGGPRETQYF.

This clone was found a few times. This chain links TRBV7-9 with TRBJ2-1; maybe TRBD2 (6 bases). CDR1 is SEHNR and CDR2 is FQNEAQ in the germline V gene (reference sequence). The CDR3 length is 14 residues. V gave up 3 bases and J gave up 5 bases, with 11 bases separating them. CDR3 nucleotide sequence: TGTGCCAGCAGCTTCACGGGACTTAACAATGAGCAGTTCTTC. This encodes CASSFTGLNNEQFF.

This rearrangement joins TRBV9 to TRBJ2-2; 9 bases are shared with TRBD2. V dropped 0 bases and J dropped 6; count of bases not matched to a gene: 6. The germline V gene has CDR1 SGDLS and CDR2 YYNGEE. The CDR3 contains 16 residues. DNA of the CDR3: TGTGCCAGCAGCGTAGCTCTAGCGGGAAGGTCCGGGGAGCTGTTTTTT. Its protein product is CASSVALAGRSGELFF.

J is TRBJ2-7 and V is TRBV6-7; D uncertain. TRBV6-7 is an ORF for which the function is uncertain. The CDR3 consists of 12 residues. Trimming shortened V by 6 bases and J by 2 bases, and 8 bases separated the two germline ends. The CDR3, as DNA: TGTGCCAGCAGCGGAGATACCTACGAGCAGTACTTC. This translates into CASSGDTYEQYF.

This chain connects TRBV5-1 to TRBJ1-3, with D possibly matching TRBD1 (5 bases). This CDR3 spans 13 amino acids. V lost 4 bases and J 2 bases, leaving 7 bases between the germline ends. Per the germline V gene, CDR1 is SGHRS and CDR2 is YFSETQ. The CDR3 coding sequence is TGCGCCAGCAGCCCAGGGACTGGAAACACCATATATTTT. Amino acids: CASSPGTGNTIYF. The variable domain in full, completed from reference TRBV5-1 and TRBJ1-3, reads KAGVTQTPRYLIKTRGQQVTLSCSPISGHRSVSWYQQTPGQGLQFLFEYFSETQRNKGNFPGRFSGRQFSNSRSEMNVSTLELGDSALYLCASSPGTGNTIYFGEGSWLTVV.

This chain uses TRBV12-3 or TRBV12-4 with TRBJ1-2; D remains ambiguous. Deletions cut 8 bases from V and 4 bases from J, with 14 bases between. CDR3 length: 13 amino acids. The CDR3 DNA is TGTGCCAGCCTCCCGCGGGGAACCTATGGCTACACCTTC. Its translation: CASLPRGTYGYTF.